Listed below are T cell receptor beta chains from one sample, sequenced in a study of control samples from healthy donors and cancer patients. Produced via immunoSEQ multiplex PCR; TCRdb's table is partial and in-frame only. The table shows over 150,000 clones, with 91% occurring only once. The sample was blood. The receptors were gathered from a woman between 35 and 50 years old in good health. Each CDR3 is given without its conserved first and last residue. Fields, in order: V gene, clone size, J gene, CDR3 protein. Clone size is stated in some rows and not others, as once, few, many or a class when expanded.

V: TRBV2; size: NA; J: TRBJ1-1; CDR3: ASTLPDRGPEAF
V: TRBV15; size: NA; J: TRBJ2-7; CDR3: ATSRDAERQY
V: TRBV3-1/TRBV3-2; size: NA; J: TRBJ1-2; CDR3: ASSQDIVRGNYGYT
V: TRBV2; size: once; J: TRBJ1-2; CDR3: ASSRGGDGGGYT
V: TRBV6-5; size: NA; J: TRBJ1-5; CDR3: ASSYSGSHQPQH
V: TRBV6-5; size: NA; J: TRBJ1-2; CDR3: ASSRGQGSYGYT
V: TRBV4-1; size: NA; J: TRBJ2-2; CDR3: ASSQGIARGGTVGELF
V: TRBV6-5; size: once; J: TRBJ2-4; CDR3: ASSQGPLAKNIQY
V: TRBV10-2; size: NA; J: TRBJ2-5; CDR3: ASSEEWDSQETQY
V: TRBV6-5; size: NA; J: TRBJ1-1; CDR3: ASSYYPGPTEAF
V: TRBV5-4; size: NA; J: TRBJ1-1; CDR3: ATHGEGMMNTEAF
V: TRBV7-9; size: NA; J: TRBJ1-2; CDR3: ASSAVPDRGSYGYT